The clone carrying this TCR beta chain ranks as medium-sized. Antigen: not known. The record originates from a study of T-cell reconstitution after alpha-beta-depleted transplantation in children. This CDR3 comprises 13 residues. V dropped 6 bases and J dropped 4; count of bases not matched to a gene: 4. Germline CDR1 is DFQATT and CDR2 is SNEGSKA (reference sequence). Unique molecular identifiers featured in how the TCRbeta library was prepared. TCRdb called the PCR reads again in MiXCR, with one record for every CDR3 protein. Among thousands of distinct CDR3 sequences, approximately 15% were seen once, and the ten largest hold around 5.9%. Findings and caveats of the study: Surviving recipient T cells and intrathymic progenitors accounted for some patients' high TCRbeta diversity at day 60. One year after transplant, T-cell counts and diversity came mostly from newly produced T cells. About two months after transplant, alpha-beta T cells reportedly came from several hundred expanded graft clones.

This receptor was obtained from a boy aged 5 to 17 with acute lymphoblastic leukemia, due to receive a stem cell transplant. Sequencing was performed on PBMCs, taken before TCRalphabeta/CD19-depleted stem cell transplant. V usage is TRBV20-1 and J usage is TRBJ1-5, with 9 bases aligning to TRBD1. DNA of the CDR3: TGCAGTGCCAGGACAGGGGCGAATCAGCCCCAGCATTTT. Protein: CSARTGANQPQHF.